One and the same sample provided the 8 T cell receptor beta chains below, sequenced in a study of cytomegalovirus exposure and HLA in healthy donors. PCR involved 60 Vbeta and 13 Jbeta primers. The data were produced by immunoSEQ multiplex PCR, yet TCRdb's version contains in-frame clones alone and is incomplete. The data contain around 50,000 clones, around 83% of them singletons. The sequencing sample was made of PBMCs. The receptors shown here come from a young man in good health and CMV-seronegative.

This clone was counted ten times or more. The chain employs TRBV14 and TRBJ1-3, with D uncertain. The CDR3 length is 15 residues. Germline V gene lookup returns CDR1 SGHDN and CDR2 FVKESK. The V end was cut by 0 bases, the J end by 0 bases, with 6 bases between. CDR3 DNA sequence: TGTGCCAGCAGCCAAGAGGGCCACTCTGGAAACACCATATATTTT. Amino acid sequence: CASSQEGHSGNTIYF. The full variable domain, in which reference TRBV14 and TRBJ1-3 provide the parts outside the CDR3, is EAGVTQFPSHSVIEKGQTVTLRCDPISGHDNLYWYRRVMGKEIKFLLHFVKESKQDESGMPNNRFLAERTGGTYSTLKVQPAELEDSGVYFCASSQEGHSGNTIYFGEGSWLTVV.

There are a few counts of this clone. The chain links TRBV6-5 to TRBJ1-6; D remains ambiguous. V lost 2 bases to trimming and J lost 7 bases, with 12 bases between them. Germline V CDR1 and CDR2: MNHEY, SVGAGI. CDR3 length: 15 amino acids. In nucleotides, the CDR3 is TGTGCCAGCAGTTACGAGGGAGGAGCGAATTCACCCCTCCACTTT. Protein product: CASSYEGGANSPLHF.

This chain uses TRBV19 with TRBJ2-5; D not certain. Germline assignment: CDR1 LNHDA and CDR2 SQIVND (reference sequence). Deletions cut 7 bases from V and 5 bases from J, with 17 bases between. The CDR3 sequence is 14 residues long. Written as DNA, the CDR3 is TGTGCCAGTACCCCGGTTGGAGAATCTGAGACCCAGTACTTC. This codes for CASTPVGESETQYF.

The chain couples TRBV7-9 to TRBJ2-1; 7 bases match TRBD2. Germline trimming cut 8 bases from V and 8 bases from J; bases unmatched to any gene: 21. There are 17 residues in the CDR3. In germline, CDR1 is SEHNR, CDR2 FQNEAQ (reference sequence). The CDR3: CASDPTDGSGMAYEQFF. CDR3 nucleotide sequence: TGTGCCAGCGACCCCACAGATGGGAGCGGGATGGCTTATGAGCAGTTCTTC.

The rearrangement links TRBV27 to TRBJ2-1, with D possibly matching TRBD1 (6 bases). Trimming shortened V by 5 bases and J by 1 base, and 18 bases separated the two germline ends. Germline lookup yields CDR1 MNHEY and CDR2 SMNVEV (reference sequence). The CDR3 length is 17 residues. In DNA, the CDR3 is TGTGCCAGCAGTCCATGGGACACTTCCCAATCCTACAATGAGCAGTTCTTC. Amino acids: CASSPWDTSQSYNEQFF.

The chain links TRBV19 to TRBJ1-1; D not resolved. The CDR3 totals 13 residues. Germline values: CDR1 LNHDA, CDR2 SQIVND (reference sequence). Deletions cut 7 bases from V and 1 base from J, with 10 bases between. CDR3 nucleotide sequence: TGTGCCAGTAAACCCGAGCAGAACACTGAAGCTTTCTTT. This sequence encodes CASKPEQNTEAFF. Full variable domain (outside the CDR3, taken from reference TRBV19 and TRBJ1-1): DGGITQSPKYLFRKEGQNVTLSCEQNLNHDAMYWYRQDPGQGLRLIYYSQIVNDFQKGDIAEGYSVSREKKESFPLTVTSAQKNPTAFYLCASKPEQNTEAFFGQGTRLTVV.

The V call is TRBV15, the J call TRBJ1-6; 10 positions match TRBD1. V shed 5 bases, J shed 8 bases, and the junction held 3 bases outside the gene matches. CDR3 size: 14 residues. The germline gives CDR1 LNHNV, CDR2 YYDKDF (reference sequence). The CDR3 DNA is TGTGCCACCAGCCCGGACAGGGGGGATTCACCCCTCCACTTT. It encodes CATSPDRGDSPLHF.

V usage is TRBV5-6 and J usage is TRBJ2-1, with TRBD2 identical over 11 bases. The V and J ends lost 0 bases and 0 bases, in that order; junction bases with no gene match: 2. Germline values: CDR1 SGHDT, CDR2 YYEEEE. This CDR3 has 17 residues. This CDR3 reads CASSLVAGGSSYNEQFF. In nucleotides, the CDR3 is TGTGCCAGCAGCTTGGTAGCGGGAGGGAGCTCCTACAATGAGCAGTTCTTC.